Shown below are 26 T cell receptor beta chains from a single sample sequenced in a study of beta chain features in type 1 diabetes (dated by TCRdb to 2016 to 2018). Receptor amplification or capture employed the immunoSEQ multiplex PCR assay. The High Capacity cDNA Reverse Transcription Kit was used to reverse transcribe all of the isolated RNA, meaning that expressed TCRB transcripts were what got sequenced. TCRdb re-hosts the immuneACCESS table, in-frame sequences only. Its copies lack some clones; in the studies checked, an unresolved V gene accounts for under half of them, and the cause for the rest is not known. Present in this sample are 250,000 to 400,000 clones, 14% of which were seen just once. The ten largest clones add up to 6.7% of the sample. Sequenced sample: central memory CD4+ T cells from blood. Receptors originate from a man between 25 and 39 years old in good health.

The V gene is TRBV7-9, the J gene TRBJ2-1; 7 bases are shared with TRBD2. The CDR3 is 16 amino acids. V was clipped by 7 bases and J by 2 bases; unmatched bases: 11. Germline CDR1 reads SEHNR; CDR2 reads FQNEAQ (reference sequence). CDR3 sequence (DNA): TGTGCCAGCATGACGGGAGGACGACTTACCTACAATGAGCAGTTCTTC. Its translation is CASMTGGRLTYNEQFF.

This clone showed up just a few times. The chain recombines TRBV4-1 with TRBJ2-2; possible D gene TRBD2, 5 bases. The CDR3 contains 15 residues. Between the trimmed V and J ends, which lost 1 base and 7 bases, there was a span of 13 bases. Germline-derived CDR1 and CDR2 are MGHRA and YSYEKL. CDR3 sequence reads: CASSQVSRESGELFF. CDR3 nucleotide sequence: TGCGCCAGCAGCCAAGTGTCTAGGGAGAGCGGGGAGCTGTTTTTT.

A few counts support this clone. The genes are TRBV6-1 and TRBJ2-7; possible D gene TRBD1, 5 bases. Germline V gene lookup returns CDR1 MNHNS and CDR2 SASEGT. This CDR3 spans 12 amino acids. V was shortened by 0 bases and J by 6 bases, with 6 bases between the two germline ends. CDR3 sequence reads: CASSEAGAEQYV. CDR3 coding DNA: TGTGCCAGCAGTGAAGCTGGGGCCGAGCAGTACGTC.

On this clone: A read error likely explains this, since a far larger clone differs by one base. The J gene is TRBJ2-7, the V gene TRBV5-1, with D possibly called TRBD1 or TRBD2 (5 bases each). The CDR3 runs 16 residues. The V and J ends lost 4 bases and 4 bases respectively, with 21 bases between them. Germline values: CDR1 SGHRS, CDR2 YFSETQ. CDR3 loop: CASSQDGAGVAYEQYF. The CDR3 coding sequence is TGCGCCAGCAGCCAAGATGGGGCCGGGGTCGCATACGAGCAGTACTTC.

As to this clone: The junction departs from germline at one end; a sequencing error may be responsible. The chain combines TRBV10-3 with TRBJ1-1; D is undetermined. Germline V gene sequence: CDR1 ENHRY, CDR2 SYGVKD. The CDR3 has 12 residues. The CDR3 loop is CASSYSMGSAFF. The DNA of the CDR3 is TGTGCCAGCAGTTACTCGATGGGGTCGGCTTTCTTT.

This clone appeared a few times. This same CDR3 is encoded by further DNA sequences in the sample. The chain couples TRBV2 to TRBJ2-5; D call uncertain. Germline V gene lookup returns CDR1 SNHLY and CDR2 FYNNEI. The V end was cut by 4 bases, the J end by 5 bases, with 8 bases between. The CDR3 has 12 amino acids. The CDR3 loop is CASSGGLETQYF. CDR3 nucleotides: TGTGCCAGCAGTGGTGGGCTCGAGACCCAGTACTTC.

The V and J genes are TRBV7-2 and TRBJ2-5; D remains ambiguous. Germline CDR1 reads SGHTA; CDR2 reads FQGNSA. This CDR3 is built from 12 residues. Deletions cut 1 base from V and 6 bases from J, with 6 bases between. CDR3 sequence (DNA): TGTGCCAGCAGCTTAGGTCCGAAGACCCAGTACTTC. Amino acid sequence: CASSLGPKTQYF. Filled out from reference TRBV7-2 and TRBJ2-5, the complete variable domain reads GAGVSQSPSNKVTEKGKDVELRCDPISGHTALYWYRQSLGQGLEFLIYFQGNSAPDKSGLPSDRFSAERTGGSVSTLTIQRTQQEDSAVYLCASSLGPKTQYFGPGTRLLVL.

This clone was observed at least ten times. This chain links TRBV7-9 with TRBJ1-3; D perhaps matches TRBD1 (5 bases). Trimming took 5 bases from V and 8 from J, leaving 13 bases between them. Germline assignment: CDR1 SEHNR and CDR2 FQNEAQ (reference sequence). CDR3 size: 13 residues. The CDR3 DNA sequence: TGTGCCAGCAGCCCTCGGAGGGGACACACCATATATTTT. Its translation is CASSPRRGHTIYF.

This clone was recorded a few times. This chain connects TRBV9 to TRBJ1-3; maybe TRBD1 (5 bases). Trimming took off 3 bases at V and 0 bases at J, with 10 bases between the two ends. CDR1 is SGDLS and CDR2 is YYNGEE in the germline V gene. The CDR3 has 15 amino acids. CDR3 in amino acids: CASSAQGASGNTIYF. CDR3 in DNA: TGTGCCAGCAGCGCCCAAGGGGCCTCTGGAAACACCATATATTTT.

V is TRBV19 and J is TRBJ2-1; 12 positions match TRBD2. The CDR3 runs 15 residues. CDR1 LNHDA and CDR2 SQIVND come from the germline V gene (reference sequence). J lost 6 bases, V lost 5 bases, and 5 bases had no gene match. The CDR3 DNA sequence: TGTGCCAGTAGTGCTAGCGGGGGGGCCTTCAATGAGCAGTTCTTC. This sequence encodes CASSASGGAFNEQFF.

This clone was counted many times. This chain joins TRBV28 and TRBJ2-2, with 8 nucleotides matching TRBD2. J lost 5 bases, V lost 6 bases, and 8 bases had no gene match. The length of the CDR3 is 15 residues. Germline assignment: CDR1 MDHEN and CDR2 SYDVKM. The CDR3 nucleotides read TGTGCCAGCAGCCTTGCCGGGACTAGAACCGGGGAGCTGTTTTTT. This codes for CASSLAGTRTGELFF.

CDR3 nucleotide sequence: TGCGCCAGCTGGGACGGCTACGAAGGGGATGGCTACACCTTC. It yields the protein CASWDGYEGDGYTF. The chain couples TRBV10-2 to TRBJ1-2, with D tentatively TRBD1 (5 bases). CDR1 is WSHSY, CDR2 SAAADI, per germline. CDR3 size: 14 residues. The germline V and J ends were trimmed by 8 bases and 6 bases, with 19 bases remaining between them.

In its sample, this clone was seen a few times. A much larger clonotype is one base distant, so this may be a read error. V gene TRBV7-2 combines with J gene TRBJ2-1, with D uncertain. The germline V and J ends were trimmed by 2 bases and 7 bases, with 3 bases remaining between them. From germline, CDR1 is SGHTA and CDR2 FQGNSA. The CDR3 sequence is 11 residues long. CDR3 bases: TGTGCCAGCAGCTTAAAGAATGAGCAGTTCTTC. It encodes CASSLKNEQFF.

This clone was counted only a few times. The chain has TRBV6-1 and TRBJ2-5, with D tentatively TRBD1 or TRBD2 (5 bases each). This CDR3 is built from 13 residues. Trimming left V 5 bases short and J 4 bases short, with 11 bases between. Germline lookup yields CDR1 MNHNS and CDR2 SASEGT. The CDR3 DNA follows: TGTGCCAGCAGTCCTTCAGGGACAGAGACCCAGTACTTC. Translated: CASSPSGTETQYF.

The chain has TRBV5-8 and TRBJ1-5; TRBD1 aligns across 8 bases. The V segment lost 2 bases and the J segment 4 bases; nucleotides outside the gene matches: 2. CDR1 is SGHTS and CDR2 is YDEGEE in the germline V gene. The CDR3 is 14 residues long. The CDR3 DNA reads TGTGCCAGCAGCTTACAGGGGGGGAATCAGCCCCAGCATTTT. It translates to CASSLQGGNQPQHF.

The gene calls are TRBV11-3 and TRBJ2-2, with 9 positions matching TRBD1. Germline CDR1 and CDR2: SGHNT and YENEEA. V lost 6 bases and J lost 4; bases outside the gene matches: 15. CDR3 size: 18 residues. The CDR3 DNA follows: TGTGCCAGCAGTTGGTTCCGAGACAGGGGGGGTCTCACCGGGGAGCTGTTTTTT. Its translation: CASSWFRDRGGLTGELFF.

The V gene is TRBV18, the J gene TRBJ1-5, with 8 bases identical to TRBD1. From germline, CDR1 is KGHSH and CDR2 LQKENI. The CDR3 covers 15 residues. J was trimmed by 3 bases and V by 4 bases; bases with no gene match: 5. In DNA, the CDR3 is TGTGCCAGCTCACTCGGGACAGGAGTCAATCAGCCCCAGCATTTT. Protein: CASSLGTGVNQPQHF.

This clone was found a few times. The chain combines TRBV11-2 with TRBJ2-7, with 8 bases matching TRBD1. There are 14 residues in the CDR3. Per germline, CDR1 SGHAT and CDR2 FQNNGV. The junction had 8 bases not matched to a gene; V was cut back by 3 bases and J by 7 bases. CDR3 in amino acids: CASSFGTGAREQYF. In DNA form, the CDR3 reads TGTGCCAGCAGCTTCGGGACAGGTGCGAGGGAGCAGTACTTC.

V and J are TRBV4-1 and TRBJ1-4, with 9 bases identical to TRBD1. The germline V gene has CDR1 MGHRA and CDR2 YSYEKL. The CDR3 runs to 16 residues. J lost 12 bases, V lost 4 bases, and 15 bases had no gene match. CDR3 in DNA: TGCGCCAGCAGCCTCACCGGGACAGGGTGGGGGGAAGAACTGTTTTTT. Encoded protein: CASSLTGTGWGEELFF.

This clone was detected a few times. V gene TRBV29-1 combines with J gene TRBJ2-5; D is undetermined. The CDR3 covers 13 residues. Trimming took 4 bases from V and 2 from J, leaving 11 bases between them. CDR1 and CDR2 (germline): SQVTM, ANQGSEA. CDR3 DNA sequence: TGCAGCGTTGCGAAGCAGATTCAAGAGACCCAGTACTTC. This gives the protein CSVAKQIQETQYF. The complete variable domain, with remaining parts taken from reference TRBV29-1 and TRBJ2-5, reads SAVISQKPSRDICQRGTSLTIQCQVDSQVTMMFWYRQQPGQSLTLIATANQGSEATYESGFVIDKFPISRPNLTFSTLTVSNMSPEDSSIYLCSVAKQIQETQYFGPGTRLLVL.

This clone has just a few counts. This CDR3 is also generated by other DNA sequences in the sample. The chain recombines TRBV7-3 with TRBJ2-1; no clear D. The V and J ends lost 1 base and 4 bases respectively, with 8 bases between them. The germline CDR1 and CDR2 sequences are SGHTA and FQGTGA. The CDR3 is made up of 14 amino acids. CDR3 protein: CASSLSPAYNEQFF. CDR3 bases: TGTGCCAGCAGCTTAAGCCCTGCATACAATGAGCAGTTCTTC.

The chain recombines TRBV7-9 with TRBJ1-6, with D unresolved. This CDR3 contains 13 residues. The germline V gene has CDR1 SEHNR and CDR2 FQNEAQ (reference sequence). V was trimmed by 5 bases and J by 8 bases, leaving 10 bases between them. CDR3: CASSTRMDSPLHF. The CDR3 coding sequence is TGTGCCAGCAGCACGAGAATGGATTCACCCCTCCACTTT.

This clone was found a few times. This chain links TRBV7-6 with TRBJ2-7; no reliable D call. The CDR3 has 14 residues. The V gene's germline CDR1 is SGHVS and CDR2 FNYEAQ. The V and J ends lost 3 bases and 0 bases respectively, with 9 bases between them. The CDR3 nucleotides read TGTGCCAGCAGCTTTCAGGAGAGCTCCTACGAGCAGTACTTC. This gives the protein CASSFQESSYEQYF.

The rearrangement links TRBV5-6 to TRBJ2-7, with D possibly matching TRBD2 (5 bases). The CDR3 has 14 amino acids. The V gene's germline CDR1 is SGHDT and CDR2 YYEEEE. V was pared by 5 bases and J by 2 bases, with 14 bases between. CDR3 sequence (DNA): TGTGCCAGCAGGCTCGAGGGCACCGCCTACGAGCAGTACGTC. Protein: CASRLEGTAYEQYV.

This clone was recorded at least ten times. V usage is TRBV28 and J usage is TRBJ2-7, with D possibly TRBD1 on 5 matching bases. V lost 11 bases and J lost 3, with 20 bases in between. The CDR3 contains 14 residues. Germline CDR1 and CDR2: MDHEN and SYDVKM. This CDR3 reads CAWGGRAGHYEQYV. In DNA, the CDR3 is TGTGCCTGGGGCGGCAGGGCTGGGCACTACGAGCAGTACGTC.

The V and J genes are TRBV19 and TRBJ2-2; 12 bases are a match to TRBD2. With 3 bases clipped from V and 2 bases from J, the junction kept 10 bases outside the gene matches. The CDR3 consists of 19 residues. CDR1 and CDR2 from the germline V gene are LNHDA and SQIVND (reference sequence). The CDR3 here is CASSITGLAGKFNTGELFF. CDR3 nucleotide sequence: TGTGCCAGTAGTATTACGGGACTAGCGGGCAAATTTAACACCGGGGAGCTGTTTTTT. The variable domain in full, completed from reference TRBV19 and TRBJ2-2, reads DGGITQSPKYLFRKEGQNVTLSCEQNLNHDAMYWYRQDPGQGLRLIYYSQIVNDFQKGDIAEGYSVSREKKESFPLTVTSAQKNPTAFYLCASSITGLAGKFNTGELFFGEGSRLTVL.